This T cell receptor (beta chain) comes out of a study of cytomegalovirus exposure and HLA in healthy donors. The CDR3 contains 15 residues. CDR1 is LNHNV, CDR2 YYDKDF, per germline (reference sequence). V gave up 1 base and J gave up 6 bases; unmatched junction bases: 9. Use of 60 Vbeta and 13 Jbeta primers characterized the PCR. Measured with immunoSEQ multiplex PCR; TCRdb has only the in-frame clones, and not every one. The repertoire holds 99,000 or so clones, about 83% seen once, with 5.5% to 7% in the top ten. This receptor was obtained from a man between 18 and 35 years old in good health and CMV-seronegative. Material: PBMCs. The chain couples TRBV15 to TRBJ2-7; 7 bases match TRBD2. CDR3 sequence (DNA): TGTGCCACCAGCAGAGGTCGGGACTATTTGGGCGAGCAGTACTTC. Translation: CATSRGRDYLGEQYF. Variable domain in full (rest from reference TRBV15 and TRBJ2-7): DAMVIQNPRYQVTQFGKPVTLSCSQTLNHNVMYWYQQKSSQAPKLLFHYYDKDFNNEADTPDNFQSRRPNTSFCFLDIRSPGLGDTAMYLCATSRGRDYLGEQYFGPGTRLTVT.